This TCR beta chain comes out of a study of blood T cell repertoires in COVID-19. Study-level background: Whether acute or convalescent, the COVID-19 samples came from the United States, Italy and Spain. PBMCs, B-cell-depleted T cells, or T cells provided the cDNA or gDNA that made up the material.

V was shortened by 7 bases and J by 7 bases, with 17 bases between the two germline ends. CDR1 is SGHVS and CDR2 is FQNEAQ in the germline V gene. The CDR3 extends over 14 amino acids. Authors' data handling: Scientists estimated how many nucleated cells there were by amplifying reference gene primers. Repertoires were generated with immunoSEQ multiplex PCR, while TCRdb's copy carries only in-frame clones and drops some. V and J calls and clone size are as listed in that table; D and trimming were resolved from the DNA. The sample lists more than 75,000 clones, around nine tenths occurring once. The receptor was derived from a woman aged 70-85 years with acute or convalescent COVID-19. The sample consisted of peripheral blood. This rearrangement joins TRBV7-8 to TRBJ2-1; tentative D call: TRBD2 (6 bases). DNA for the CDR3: TGTGCCAGCAACCCTCTCATCGGGGGTAATGAGCAGTTCTTC. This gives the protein CASNPLIGGNEQFF.